This T cell receptor beta chain was sequenced for a study of T cells in localized non-small cell lung cancer. Findings and caveats of the study: Heterogeneity cannot be ruled out, as sequencing used one tumor region only. Across samples, adjacent lung featured a median roughly 56 of the top 100 tumor clones. Greater blood T cell density accompanied longer overall survival.

Generated by immunoSEQ multiplex PCR, the TCRdb table keeps only in-frame clones and is missing some. The sample carries around 25,000 clones, around 85% recorded once. This clone turned up a few times. The antigen remains unidentified. Germline trimming cut 2 bases from V and 0 bases from J; bases unmatched to any gene: 4. Looked up from germline, CDR1 is SGDLS and CDR2 is YYNGEE. This CDR3 has 16 residues. V is TRBV9 and J is TRBJ2-2; 7 bases fit TRBD1. The sequences come from peripheral blood, collected before any cancer treatment. This clonotype was sampled from a male donor aged 60 or older with stage II squamous cell lung carcinoma. The CDR3 sequence is CASSVDRSSNTGELFF. The CDR3 DNA is TGTGCCAGCAGCGTGGACAGGTCTTCGAACACCGGGGAGCTGTTTTTT.